Each of the 25 T cell receptor beta chains below was sequenced from the same sample in a study of beta chain features in type 1 diabetes. The study reverse transcribed the entire isolated RNA, so it sequenced expressed TCRB transcripts. The repertoire was sequenced with immunoSEQ multiplex PCR; TCRdb's copy has only in-frame clones and lacks some. Here the sample spans about 370,000 clones, more than 12% being singletons. Sequenced: naive CD4+ T cells from blood. Receptors originate from a woman aged 18-29 years in good health.

V usage is TRBV19 and J usage is TRBJ2-2; D unclear. Germline V gene sequence: CDR1 LNHDA, CDR2 SQIVND (reference sequence). The CDR3 spans 15 residues. The V and J ends lost 2 bases and 1 base respectively, with 8 bases between them. The CDR3 DNA reads TGTGCCAGTAGTATAAAGGCAGGGAACACCGGGGAGCTGTTTTTT. Protein product: CASSIKAGNTGELFF. The whole variable domain, filled in from reference TRBV19 and TRBJ2-2, reads DGGITQSPKYLFRKEGQNVTLSCEQNLNHDAMYWYRQDPGQGLRLIYYSQIVNDFQKGDIAEGYSVSREKKESFPLTVTSAQKNPTAFYLCASSIKAGNTGELFFGEGSRLTVL.

The chain joins TRBV12-5 to TRBJ2-2; TRBD2 is a possible D gene (6 bases). The CDR3 is 16 amino acids. V shed 0 bases and J shed 4 bases, with 12 bases lying between them. Germline values: CDR1 LGHNT, CDR2 FRNRAP. In nucleotides, the CDR3 is TGTGCTAGTGGTTTGGTATTATCGGGACTCACCGGGGAGCTGTTTTTT. This sequence encodes CASGLVLSGLTGELFF.

This clone occurred once. The rearrangement joins TRBV28 to TRBJ2-2, with TRBD2 as a possible D gene (5 bases). Between the trimmed V and J ends, which lost 6 bases and 6 bases, there was a span of 8 bases. Germline-derived CDR1 and CDR2 are MDHEN and SYDVKM. This CDR3 comprises 12 residues. The CDR3 DNA is TGTGCCAGCAGAAACGGGGCCGGGGAGCTGTTTTTT. Translated, it gives CASRNGAGELFF.

The rearrangement uses TRBV9 and TRBJ2-3, with 7 bases lining up with TRBD1. Trimming at V came to 0 bases and at J to 2 bases, leaving 6 bases not matched to a gene. This CDR3 spans 16 amino acids. Germline V gene sequence: CDR1 SGDLS, CDR2 YYNGEE. The DNA of the CDR3 is TGTGCCAGCAGCGTAGGGGCAGGGGGACCCACAGATACGCAGTATTTT. As protein: CASSVGAGGPTDTQYF.

The rearrangement uses TRBV7-2 and TRBJ1-2, with TRBD1 as a possible D gene (5 bases). This CDR3 spans 11 amino acids. The germline gives CDR1 SGHTA, CDR2 FQGNSA. V was clipped by 2 bases and J by 8 bases, with 6 bases between them. The CDR3 sequence is CASSLRGGYTF. CDR3 DNA sequence: TGTGCCAGCAGCTTAAGGGGCGGCTACACCTTC.

The V and J genes are TRBV7-9 and TRBJ2-3; possibly TRBD2 for D (5 bases). V was pared by 1 base and J by 13 bases, with 12 bases between. In germline, CDR1 is SEHNR, CDR2 FQNEAQ (reference sequence). This CDR3 comprises 12 residues. The CDR3 DNA reads as TGTGCCAGCAGCTTAGTAGCGAGTCTCGAGTATTTT. The encoded protein is CASSLVASLEYF.

This clone turned up a few times. The chain combines TRBV7-9 with TRBJ1-5, with D possibly matching TRBD1 (6 bases). CDR3 length: 14 amino acids. Germline assignment: CDR1 SEHNR and CDR2 FQNEAQ (reference sequence). V lost 3 bases and J lost 6, with 12 bases in between. CDR3 coding DNA: TGTGCCAGCAGCTTCGGGTTAGGGGGTCAGCCCCAGCATTTT. The encoded protein is CASSFGLGGQPQHF.

The gene calls are TRBV7-9 and TRBJ1-2; 8 nucleotides agree with TRBD1. Germline V CDR1 and CDR2: SEHNR, FQNEAQ (reference sequence). CDR3 length: 14 residues. The V gene end was trimmed by 5 bases and the J gene end by 2 bases; junction bases not matched to a gene: 4. The CDR3 sequence: CASSPDRVNYGYTF. CDR3 DNA sequence: TGTGCCAGCAGCCCGGACAGGGTGAACTATGGCTACACCTTC.

This clone was seen a few times. This chain links TRBV25-1 with TRBJ2-1, with TRBD2 as a possible D gene (5 bases). The V end lost 6 bases, the J end lost 8 bases, and 17 bases lay between the germline ends. The germline gives CDR1 MGHDK, CDR2 SYGVNS. The CDR3 contains 14 residues. CDR3 nucleotide sequence: TGTGCCAGCAGCCGCCGGGATACAATGGATGAGCAGTTCTTC. The encoded protein is CASSRRDTMDEQFF.

This clone was seen a few times. The genes are TRBV4-1 and TRBJ1-2; TRBD1 matches 8 bases. The ends lost 3 bases at V and 1 base at J; junction bases unmatched: 16. The CDR3 is 19 residues long. Germline V lookup: CDR1 MGHRA, CDR2 YSYEKL. CDR3 nucleotide sequence: TGCGCCAGCAGCCATCACTACAAACCCTCAGGGGGCCTTAACTATGGCTACACCTTC. Its protein product is CASSHHYKPSGGLNYGYTF.

This clone has only a few counts. The rearrangement joins TRBV28 to TRBJ2-5, with 12 bases fitting TRBD2. Trimming at V came to 6 bases and at J to 3 bases, leaving 5 bases not matched to a gene. CDR3 length: 15 residues. CDR1 is MDHEN and CDR2 is SYDVKM in the germline V gene. The CDR3 loop reads CASSLAGGFEETQYF. The CDR3 DNA follows: TGTGCCAGCAGCCTAGCGGGAGGGTTCGAAGAGACCCAGTACTTC.

This clone showed up just a few times. The chain recombines TRBV4-1 with TRBJ2-3; 9 bases are a match to TRBD1. In germline, CDR1 is MGHRA, CDR2 YSYEKL. CDR3 size: 14 residues. With V trimmed by 3 bases and J by 4 bases, 2 bases remained unmatched. The CDR3 is CASSQRTGADTQYF. The CDR3 DNA reads TGCGCCAGCAGCCAGAGGACAGGGGCAGATACGCAGTATTTT.

This clone was counted only a few times. V and J are TRBV10-3 and TRBJ2-1; 13 bases align to TRBD2. The germline V gene has CDR1 ENHRY and CDR2 SYGVKD. V dropped 6 bases and J dropped 7; count of bases not matched to a gene: 3. The CDR3 length is 14 residues. CDR3 sequence reads: CAISGTSGINEQFF. The CDR3, as DNA: TGTGCCATCAGCGGGACTAGCGGGATAAATGAGCAGTTCTTC.

This clone has only a few counts. The chain has TRBV2 and TRBJ2-5; no clear D. CDR3 size: 12 residues. CDR1 SNHLY and CDR2 FYNNEI come from the germline V gene. V dropped 7 bases and J dropped 0 bases, with 6 bases sitting between them. The CDR3 sequence is CASIHNQETQYF. CDR3 sequence (DNA): TGTGCCAGCATTCACAACCAAGAGACCCAGTACTTC.

This chain joins TRBV30 and TRBJ2-5; TRBD2 matches at 7 bases. Germline CDR1 reads GTSNPN; CDR2 reads SVGIG (reference sequence). The CDR3 spans 14 residues. V was pared by 4 bases and J by 2 bases, with 7 bases of the junction left unmatched. CDR3 sequence (DNA): TGTGCCTGGACCGAGATACTAGCGCAAGAGACCCAGTACTTC. Translated: CAWTEILAQETQYF.

This clone turned up a few times. V usage is TRBV9 and J usage is TRBJ1-1, with D possibly TRBD1 on 5 matching bases. The CDR3 spans 14 residues. Trimming removed 0 bases at V and 5 bases at J, with 11 bases between. Germline lookup yields CDR1 SGDLS and CDR2 YYNGEE. CDR3 sequence reads: CASSVARARTEAFF. The CDR3 DNA sequence: TGTGCCAGCAGCGTAGCCAGGGCACGGACTGAAGCTTTCTTT.

This clone was detected only a few times. The rearrangement links TRBV7-8 to TRBJ2-2, with TRBD1 matching 7 bases. J gave up 0 bases and V 7 bases, and 17 bases lay outside the gene matches. The germline V gene encodes CDR1 SGHVS and CDR2 FQNEAQ. CDR3 size: 19 residues. CDR3 nucleotides: TGTGCCAGCACCGATTCCGGGACAGATCATCACGCGAACACCGGGGAGCTGTTTTTT. Protein: CASTDSGTDHHANTGELFF.

This clone was seen a handful of times. CDR3 DNA: TGTGCCTCCGTGACTTCGCGGGCCGCCTACAATGAGCAGTTCTTC. Residues: CASVTSRAAYNEQFF. The chain combines TRBV30 with TRBJ2-1, with D perhaps matching TRBD2 (5 bases). CDR1 is GTSNPN and CDR2 is SVGIG in the germline V gene (reference sequence). Trimming stripped 7 bases from V and 2 bases from J, with 18 bases between. The CDR3 extends over 15 amino acids.

The chain recombines TRBV5-4 with TRBJ2-5, with 7 nucleotides matching TRBD1. Germline loops: CDR1 SGHNT, CDR2 YYREEE (reference sequence). CDR3 length: 13 residues. J gave up 3 bases and V 4 bases, and 3 bases lay outside the gene matches. The CDR3 sequence is CASSRTGEETQYF. The CDR3 nucleotides are TGTGCCAGCAGCCGTACAGGGGAAGAGACCCAGTACTTC. Using reference TRBV5-4 and TRBJ2-5 for the parts outside the CDR3, the full variable domain is ETGVTQSPTHLIKTRGQQVTLRCSSQSGHNTVSWYQQALGQGPQFIFQYYREEENGRGNFPPRFSGLQFPNYSSELNVNALELDDSALYLCASSRTGEETQYFGPGTRLLVL.

This clone was recorded a few times. The rearrangement uses TRBV28 and TRBJ2-5, with TRBD2 identical over 14 bases. The CDR3 sequence is 15 residues long. Germline V CDR1 and CDR2: MDHEN, SYDVKM. The V gene end was trimmed by 5 bases and the J gene end by 3 bases; junction bases not matched to a gene: 2. The CDR3 reads CASSRGLAGEETQYF. Written as DNA, the CDR3 is TGTGCCAGCAGTCGGGGACTAGCGGGAGAAGAGACCCAGTACTTC.

The gene calls are TRBV2 and TRBJ1-1; no definite D call. CDR3 length: 14 amino acids. Per germline, CDR1 SNHLY and CDR2 FYNNEI. The V end lost 6 bases, the J end lost 0 bases, and 11 bases lay between the germline ends. CDR3 residues: CASSAIFMNTEAFF. The CDR3 bases are TGTGCCAGCAGCGCGATCTTTATGAACACTGAAGCTTTCTTT.

The chain links TRBV6-6 to TRBJ1-2; 9 bases map to TRBD1. J lost 6 bases, V lost 2 bases, and 4 bases had no gene match. This CDR3 has 14 amino acids. The V gene's germline CDR1 is MNHNY and CDR2 SVGAGI (reference sequence). Here the CDR3 reads CASSYDRGMNGYTF. CDR3 sequence (DNA): TGTGCCAGCAGTTACGACAGGGGGATGAATGGCTACACCTTC.

The chain carries TRBV7-9 and TRBJ2-5, with D hard to call. The CDR3 runs to 15 residues. Germline lookup yields CDR1 SEHNR and CDR2 FQNEAQ (reference sequence). V was cut by 6 bases and J by 3 bases, with 17 bases left in between. For the CDR3, the DNA is TGTGCCAGCAGTCCCAGGAACAGTTTTGAAGAGACCCAGTACTTC. Translating it yields CASSPRNSFEETQYF.

This chain connects TRBV19 to TRBJ2-7; 15 nucleotides line up with TRBD2. Germline V gene sequence: CDR1 LNHDA, CDR2 SQIVND (reference sequence). V was clipped by 5 bases and J by 0 bases; unmatched bases: 11. This CDR3 has 19 residues. The chain's CDR3 is CASSPLPGLAGGPSYEQYF. CDR3 nucleotides: TGTGCCAGTAGTCCGCTACCGGGACTAGCGGGAGGACCCTCCTACGAGCAGTACTTC.

This clone was observed a handful of times. The chain's CDR3 is CASMAQETQYF. Here the CDR3 DNA reads TGTGCCAGCATGGCCCAAGAGACCCAGTACTTC. This chain uses TRBV27 with TRBJ2-5, with D unresolved. Germline CDR1 reads MNHEY; CDR2 reads SMNVEV (reference sequence). The V and J ends lost 7 bases and 1 base respectively, with 4 bases between them. The CDR3 covers 11 residues.